This T cell receptor (beta chain) was observed in a study of T cells in Graves' hyperthyroidism and ophthalmopathy. Using RNA transcripts as the source, TCR beta CDR3 regions were amplified. During a first-round RT-PCR of the TCR CDR3, the HTBI primer set was used. TCRdb ran MiXCR on the multiplex PCR reads and lists one entry per CDR3 protein. The data hold under 750,000 distinct CDR3 sequences, with under 20% observed a single time. This clonotype showed up many times. Its antigen is as yet unknown. The CDR3 length is 14 residues. Germline loops: CDR1 MNHNS, CDR2 SASEGT. The V segment lost 6 bases and the J segment 0 bases; nucleotides outside the gene matches: 4. Study findings and constraints: The model made its ophthalmopathy prediction, and onset followed a median about 6 months later. Most thyroid clonotypes with frequency above 0.001 were detected in blood.

Material for sequencing was blood. The chain joins TRBV6-1 to TRBJ1-2, with 7 positions matching TRBD1. The clonotype was recovered from a woman aged 45-59 years with Graves' hyperthyroidism that later progressed to Graves' ophthalmopathy. The CDR3 DNA is TGTGCCAGCAGCCCGACAGGGACTAACTATGGCTACACCTTC. Its translation is CASSPTGTNYGYTF.